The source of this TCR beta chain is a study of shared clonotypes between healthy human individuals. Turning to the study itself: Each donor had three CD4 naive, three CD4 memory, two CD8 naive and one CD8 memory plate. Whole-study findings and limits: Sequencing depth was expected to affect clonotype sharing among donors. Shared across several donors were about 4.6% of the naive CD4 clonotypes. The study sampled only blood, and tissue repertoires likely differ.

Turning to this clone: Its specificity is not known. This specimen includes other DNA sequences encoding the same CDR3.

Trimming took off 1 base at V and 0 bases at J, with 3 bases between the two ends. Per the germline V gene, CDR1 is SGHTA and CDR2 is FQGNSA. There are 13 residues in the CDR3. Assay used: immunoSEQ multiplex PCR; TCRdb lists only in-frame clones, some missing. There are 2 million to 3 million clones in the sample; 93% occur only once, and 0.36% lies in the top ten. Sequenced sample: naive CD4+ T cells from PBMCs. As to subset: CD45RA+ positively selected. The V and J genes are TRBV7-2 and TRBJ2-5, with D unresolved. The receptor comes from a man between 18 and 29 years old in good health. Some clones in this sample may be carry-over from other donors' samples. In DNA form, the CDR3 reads TGTGCCAGCAGCTTAGATTACCAAGAGACCCAGTACTTC. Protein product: CASSLDYQETQYF.